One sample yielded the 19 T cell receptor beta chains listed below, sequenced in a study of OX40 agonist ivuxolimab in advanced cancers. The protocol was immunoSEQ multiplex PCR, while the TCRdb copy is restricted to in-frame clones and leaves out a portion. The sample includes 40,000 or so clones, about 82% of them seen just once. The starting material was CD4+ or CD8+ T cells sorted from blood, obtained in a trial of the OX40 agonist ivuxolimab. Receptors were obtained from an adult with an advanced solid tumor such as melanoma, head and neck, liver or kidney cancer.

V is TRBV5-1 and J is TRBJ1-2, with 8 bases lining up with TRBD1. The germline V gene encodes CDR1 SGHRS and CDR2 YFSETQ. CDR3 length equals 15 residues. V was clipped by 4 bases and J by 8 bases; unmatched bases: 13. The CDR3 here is CASSTPGGVEGGYTF. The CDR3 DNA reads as TGCGCCAGCAGCACCCCAGGGGGCGTAGAGGGAGGCTACACCTTC.

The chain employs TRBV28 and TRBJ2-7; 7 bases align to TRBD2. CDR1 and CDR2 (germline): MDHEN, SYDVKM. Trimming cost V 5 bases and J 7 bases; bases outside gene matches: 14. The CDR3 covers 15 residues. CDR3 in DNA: TGTGCCAGCAGTAAGTCTGGGGCGGGAGCTGGTGAGCAGTACTTC. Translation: CASSKSGAGAGEQYF.

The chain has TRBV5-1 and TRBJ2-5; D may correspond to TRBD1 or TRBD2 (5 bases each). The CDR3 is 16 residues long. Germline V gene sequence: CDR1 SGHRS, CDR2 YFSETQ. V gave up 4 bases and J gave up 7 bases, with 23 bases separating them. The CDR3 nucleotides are TGCGCCAGCAGCCCCGGGACGGTGGAGGTTTCGGGGACCCAGTACTTC. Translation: CASSPGTVEVSGTQYF.

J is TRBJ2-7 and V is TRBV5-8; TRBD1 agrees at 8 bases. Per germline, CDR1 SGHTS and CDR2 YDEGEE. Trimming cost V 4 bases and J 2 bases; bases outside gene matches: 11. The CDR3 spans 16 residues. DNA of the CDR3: TGTGCCAGCAGCGCGCGGCCAGGGGGCTTTCCCTACGAGCAGTACTTC. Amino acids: CASSARPGGFPYEQYF.

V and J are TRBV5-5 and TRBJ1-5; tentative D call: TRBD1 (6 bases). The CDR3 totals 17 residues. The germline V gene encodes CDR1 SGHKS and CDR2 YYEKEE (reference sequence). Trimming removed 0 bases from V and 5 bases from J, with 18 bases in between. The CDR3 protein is CASSLAPGAGAHQPQHF. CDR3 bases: TGTGCCAGCAGCTTGGCCCCAGGGGCAGGAGCTCATCAGCCCCAGCATTTT.

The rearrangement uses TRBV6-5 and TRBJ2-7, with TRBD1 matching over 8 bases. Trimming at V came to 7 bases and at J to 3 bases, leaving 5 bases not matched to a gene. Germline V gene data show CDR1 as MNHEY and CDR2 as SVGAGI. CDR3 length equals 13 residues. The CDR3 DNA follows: TGTGCCAGCAAAAGACAGGGGCGCTACGAGCAGTACTTC. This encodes CASKRQGRYEQYF.

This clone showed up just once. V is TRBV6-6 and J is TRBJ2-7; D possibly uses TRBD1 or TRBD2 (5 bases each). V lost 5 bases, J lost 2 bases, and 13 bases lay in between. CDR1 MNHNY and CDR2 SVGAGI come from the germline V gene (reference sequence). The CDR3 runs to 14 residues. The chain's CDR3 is CASSRGTGTYEQYF. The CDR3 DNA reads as TGTGCCAGCAGTCGAGGGACCGGAACCTACGAGCAGTACTTC.

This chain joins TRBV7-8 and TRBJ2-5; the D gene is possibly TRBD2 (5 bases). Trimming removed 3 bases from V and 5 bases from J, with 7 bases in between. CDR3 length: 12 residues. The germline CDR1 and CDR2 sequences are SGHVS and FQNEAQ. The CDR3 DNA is TGTGCCAGCAGCTTGGGAGCGGAGACCCAGTACTTC. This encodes CASSLGAETQYF. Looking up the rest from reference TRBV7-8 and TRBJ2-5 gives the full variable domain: GAGVSQSPRYKVAKRGQDVALRCDPISGHVSLFWYQQALGQGPEFLTYFQNEAQLDKSGLPSDRFFAERPEGSVSTLKIQRTQQEDSAVYLCASSLGAETQYFGPGTRLLVL.

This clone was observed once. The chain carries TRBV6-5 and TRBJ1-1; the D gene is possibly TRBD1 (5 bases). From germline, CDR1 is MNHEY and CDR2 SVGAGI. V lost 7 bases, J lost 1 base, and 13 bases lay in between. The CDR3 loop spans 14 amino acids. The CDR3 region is CASMGGRSNTEAFF. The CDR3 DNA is TGTGCCAGCATGGGGGGGAGGTCGAACACTGAAGCTTTCTTT.

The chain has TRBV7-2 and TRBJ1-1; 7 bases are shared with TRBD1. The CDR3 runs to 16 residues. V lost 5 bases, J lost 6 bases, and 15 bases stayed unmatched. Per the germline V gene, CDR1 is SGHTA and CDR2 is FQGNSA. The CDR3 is CASSQRGTEGPSEAFF. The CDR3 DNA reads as TGTGCCAGCAGCCAGCGAGGGACAGAGGGACCTTCTGAAGCTTTCTTT.

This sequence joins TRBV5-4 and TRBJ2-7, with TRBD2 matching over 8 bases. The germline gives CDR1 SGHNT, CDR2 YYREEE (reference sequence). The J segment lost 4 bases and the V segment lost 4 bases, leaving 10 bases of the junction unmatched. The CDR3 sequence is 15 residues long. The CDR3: CASSAGTRIGYEQYF. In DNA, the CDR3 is TGTGCCAGCAGCGCCGGGACTAGAATCGGGTACGAGCAGTACTTC.

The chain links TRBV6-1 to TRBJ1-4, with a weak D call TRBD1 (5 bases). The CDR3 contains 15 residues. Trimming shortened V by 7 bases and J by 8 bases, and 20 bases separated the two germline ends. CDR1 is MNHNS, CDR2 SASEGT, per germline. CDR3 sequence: CASTHTGGVIEKLFF. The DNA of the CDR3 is TGTGCCAGCACCCACACGGGAGGGGTAATCGAAAAACTGTTTTTT.

In DNA form, the CDR3 reads TGTGCCAGCGAAGGTGGACAGGGGGCTTCACCCCTCCACTTT. Encoded protein: CASEGGQGASPLHF. V and J are TRBV6-1 and TRBJ1-6; 11 nucleotides match TRBD1. The germline V gene has CDR1 MNHNS and CDR2 SASEGT. This CDR3 is 14 amino acids long. Trimming took 8 bases from V and 9 from J; bases not matched to a gene: 6.

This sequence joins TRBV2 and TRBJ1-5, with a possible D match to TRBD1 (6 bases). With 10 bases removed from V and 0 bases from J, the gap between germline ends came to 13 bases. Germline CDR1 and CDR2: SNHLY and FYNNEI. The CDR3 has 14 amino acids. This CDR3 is CATGGPVSNQPQHF. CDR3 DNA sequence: TGTGCCACCGGGGGGCCAGTTAGCAATCAGCCCCAGCATTTT. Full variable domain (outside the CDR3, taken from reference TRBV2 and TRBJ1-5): EPEVTQTPSHQVTQMGQEVILRCVPISNHLYFYWYRQILGQKVEFLVSFYNNEISEKSEIFDDQFSVERPDGSNFTLKIRSTKLEDSAMYFCATGGPVSNQPQHFGDGTRLSIL.

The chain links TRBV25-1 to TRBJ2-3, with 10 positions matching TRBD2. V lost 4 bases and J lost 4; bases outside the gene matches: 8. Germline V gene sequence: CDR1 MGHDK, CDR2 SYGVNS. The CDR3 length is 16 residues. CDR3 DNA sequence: TGTGCCAGCAGTGGAATGAGCGGGAGGGGACCAGATACGCAGTATTTT. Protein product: CASSGMSGRGPDTQYF. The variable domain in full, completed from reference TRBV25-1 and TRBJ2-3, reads EADIYQTPRYLVIGTGKKITLECSQTMGHDKMYWYQQDPGMELHLIHYSYGVNSTEKGDLSSESTVSRIRTEHFPLTLESARPSHTSQYLCASSGMSGRGPDTQYFGPGTRLTVL.

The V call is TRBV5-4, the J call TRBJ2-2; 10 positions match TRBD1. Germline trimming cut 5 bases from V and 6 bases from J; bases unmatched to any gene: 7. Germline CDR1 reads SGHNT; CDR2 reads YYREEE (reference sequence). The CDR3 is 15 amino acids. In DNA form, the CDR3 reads TGTGCCAGCAGAGAGACAGGGGGCCCCCCCGGGGAGCTGTTTTTT. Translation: CASRETGGPPGELFF.

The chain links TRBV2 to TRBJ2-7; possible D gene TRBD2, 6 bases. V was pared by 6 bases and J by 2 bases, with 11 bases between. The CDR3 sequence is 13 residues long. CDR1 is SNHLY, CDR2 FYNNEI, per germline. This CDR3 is CASSPGRPYEQYF. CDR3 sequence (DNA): TGTGCCAGCAGCCCCGGGAGACCCTACGAGCAGTACTTC.

Here the CDR3 reads CASDRGGYGYTF. DNA for the CDR3: TGTGCCAGCGACAGGGGTGGCTATGGCTACACCTTC. The J gene is TRBJ1-2, the V gene TRBV6-5; 8 nucleotides agree with TRBD1. Germline V gives CDR1 MNHEY, CDR2 SVGAGI. With V trimmed by 8 bases and J by 4 bases, 3 bases remained unmatched. CDR3 length equals 12 residues.

CDR3 sequence: CASSFAETQYF. The CDR3 nucleotides are TGTGCCAGCAGCTTTGCGGAGACCCAGTACTTC. This chain connects TRBV7-2 to TRBJ2-5; D unresolved. V shed 3 bases and J shed 5 bases, with 4 bases lying between them. From germline, CDR1 is SGHTA and CDR2 FQGNSA. This CDR3 region has 11 residues.